This T cell receptor (beta chain) was found in a study of human thymus T cells. Germline lookup yields CDR1 LNHDA and CDR2 SQIVND (reference sequence). This CDR3 spans 16 amino acids. The V end lost 1 base, the J end lost 2 bases, and 12 bases lay between the germline ends. Clones were sequenced by immunoSEQ multiplex PCR, and TCRdb holds only the in-frame ones, with some missing. The repertoire includes about 60,000 clones, over 85% of them detected once, and about 6.5% sits in the top ten. Study conclusions and caveats: Gene usage (both V and J) appeared biased in thymic and blood repertoires.

Details on this clone: Its specificity is unknown.

This TCR was recovered from a boy in the first two years of life with a congenital heart defect but otherwise immunologically healthy. Source material: blood. The V gene is TRBV19, the J gene TRBJ2-1; perhaps TRBD1 as D (5 bases). The CDR3 sequence: CASSIGGHATYNEQFF. CDR3 DNA: TGTGCCAGTAGTATAGGAGGACACGCTACCTACAATGAGCAGTTCTTC. Using reference TRBV19 and TRBJ2-1 for the parts outside the CDR3, the full variable domain is DGGITQSPKYLFRKEGQNVTLSCEQNLNHDAMYWYRQDPGQGLRLIYYSQIVNDFQKGDIAEGYSVSREKKESFPLTVTSAQKNPTAFYLCASSIGGHATYNEQFFGPGTRLTVL.